These T cell receptor beta chains were read from a single sample in a study of sequential checkpoint blockade in melanoma. TCRdb's copy holds only in-frame clones and misses some; the assay was immunoSEQ multiplex PCR. This repertoire shows 8,000 or so clones, around 64% found once; its top ten account for around 50%. The sequenced sample was CD8+ T cells sorted from blood (inferred from file names), obtained from a patient given nivolumab and ipilimumab in sequence. The receptors come from a human patient with melanoma. Some clones in this sample may be carry-over from other donors' samples. Both conserved end residues are part of each CDR3. D genes are given only for firm matches. Only part of the rows carry a size: once, few, many, or a class if the clone is expanded.

j_call,d_call,v_call,clone_size,cdr3_aa,cdr3_nt
TRBJ1-5,-,TRBV4-1,-,CASSQDLNQPQHF,TGCGCCAGCAGCCAAGATCTGAATCAGCCCCAGCATTTT
TRBJ1-6,TRBD1,TRBV4-1,-,CASSQRRDRDSPLHF,TGCGCCAGCAGCCAGCGCCGGGACAGAGATTCACCCCTCCACTTT
TRBJ1-5,-,TRBV5-1,-,CASSPGEGFGQPQHF,TGCGCCAGCAGCCCGGGGGAGGGGTTTGGTCAGCCCCAGCATTTT
TRBJ1-1,-,TRBV7-6,-,CASSPVGGANTEAFF,TGTGCCAGCAGCCCAGTAGGAGGGGCGAACACTGAAGCTTTCTTT
TRBJ2-7,-,TRBV7-9,-,CASSSSTGQYF,TGTGCCAGCAGCTCATCGACAGGGCAGTACTTC
TRBJ1-4,TRBD1,TRBV10-3,-,CAISESFDRDRGVRRGKLFF,TGTGCCATCAGTGAGTCTTTTGACCGGGACAGGGGTGTCCGCCGTGGAAAACTGTTTTTT
TRBJ2-7,TRBD2,TRBV13,-,CASSPGRAYEQYF,TGTGCCAGCAGCCCCGGGAGGGCGTACGAGCAGTACTTC
TRBJ1-2,-,TRBV11-1,-,CASSLPDTPLNYGYTF,TGTGCCAGCAGCTTACCTGATACTCCCCTTAACTATGGCTACACCTTC
TRBJ1-1,-,TRBV2,-,CASSEAGGNTEAFF,TGTGCCAGCAGTGAAGCTGGAGGGAACACTGAAGCTTTCTTT
TRBJ2-7,-,TRBV4-2,-,CASSQIPGDEQYF,TGTGCCAGCAGCCAAATCCCCGGGGACGAGCAGTACTTC
TRBJ2-7,-,TRBV15,few,CATSRGLFYEQYF,TGTGCCACCAGCAGGGGACTGTTCTACGAGCAGTACTTC
TRBJ2-3,-,TRBV11-2,few,CASSFGVVPDTQYF,TGTGCCAGCAGCTTCGGGGTCGTGCCAGATACGCAGTATTTT
TRBJ2-7,TRBD1,TRBV27,-,CASKGQGLFYEQYF,TGTGCCAGCAAGGGACAGGGATTATTCTACGAGCAGTACTTC
TRBJ1-2,-,TRBV25-1,-,CASSVSDYGYTF,TGTGCCAGCAGTGTTTCGGACTATGGCTACACCTTC
TRBJ1-1,-,TRBV4-3,-,CASSHLPGQNTEAFF,TGCGCCAGCAGCCACCTACCGGGACAGAACACTGAAGCTTTCTTT
TRBJ1-5,-,TRBV5-5,-,CASSSGFGNQPQHF,TGTGCCAGCAGCTCAGGTTTTGGCAATCAGCCCCAGCATTTT
TRBJ1-5,-,TRBV4-3,-,CASSPSQGGFQPQHF,TGCGCCAGCAGCCCGTCGCAGGGAGGTTTTCAGCCCCAGCATTTT
TRBJ2-3,-,TRBV25-1,-,CASSARTDETDTQYF,TGTGCCAGCAGCGCTAGGACAGATGAAACAGATACGCAGTATTTT
TRBJ1-2,TRBD1,TRBV7-9,-,CASSGYRGNYGYTF,TGTGCCAGCAGCGGCTACAGGGGAAACTATGGCTACACCTTC
TRBJ1-2,TRBD1,TRBV4-3,-,CASSFLGTVANYGYTF,TGCGCCAGCAGCTTCTTAGGGACAGTAGCTAACTATGGCTACACCTTC
TRBJ2-7,-,TRBV5-3,few,CASSFRDWGDYEQYF,TGTGCCAGCAGCTTTCGGGACTGGGGGGACTACGAGCAGTACTTC
TRBJ1-3,TRBD1,TRBV2,few,CASSDRVTGNTIYF,TGTGCCAGCAGCGACAGGGTAACTGGAAACACCATATATTTT
TRBJ1-2,TRBD1,TRBV4-3,-,CASSDRTGGWGYTF,TGCGCCAGCAGCGACAGGACAGGGGGATGGGGCTACACCTTC
TRBJ1-4,TRBD1,TRBV9,-,CASSPGQWEKLFF,TGTGCCAGCAGCCCGGGACAGTGGGAAAAACTGTTTTTT
TRBJ1-1,-,TRBV5-1,-,CASSLEGVVTEAFF,TGCGCCAGCAGCTTGGAGGGGGTTGTCACTGAAGCTTTCTTT
TRBJ2-7,TRBD1,TRBV7-2,-,CASSLGQGGYEQYF,TGTGCCAGCAGCCTGGGACAGGGTGGTTACGAGCAGTACTTC
TRBJ1-2,-,TRBV4-3,few,CASSQDHRARGGGYTF,TGCGCCAGCAGCCAAGATCATAGGGCCCGCGGGGGTGGCTACACCTTC
TRBJ2-7,TRBD2,TRBV4-2,-,CASSQGGLAGSYEQYF,TGTGCCAGCAGCCAAGGGGGACTAGCGGGGTCCTACGAGCAGTACTTC
TRBJ2-7,-,TRBV4-2,once,CASSLGPGRPAYEQYF,TGTGCCAGCAGCCTTGGGCCCGGCAGGCCGGCCTACGAGCAGTACTTC
TRBJ1-4,TRBD1,TRBV18,-,CASSPTRQGARTNEKLFF,TGTGCCAGCTCACCAACGAGACAGGGGGCACGGACTAATGAAAAACTGTTTTTT
TRBJ1-5,-,TRBV19,-,CASSTDGGRPQHF,TGTGCCAGTAGTACCGACGGGGGAAGGCCCCAGCATTTT
TRBJ1-2,TRBD1,TRBV9,-,CASSARGTGGPHGYTF,TGTGCCAGCAGCGCCCGTGGGACAGGGGGCCCCCATGGCTACACCTTC
TRBJ2-7,TRBD1,TRBV27,-,CASSLGTGSYEQYF,TGTGCCAGCAGTTTAGGGACAGGGAGCTACGAGCAGTACTTC
TRBJ1-2,-,TRBV28,-,CASSPRERGYTF,TGTGCCAGCAGTCCCAGGGAACGGGGCTACACCTTC
TRBJ1-2,-,TRBV25-1,-,CASSEWESDGYTF,TGTGCCAGCAGTGAATGGGAGAGTGATGGCTACACCTTC
TRBJ1-1,-,TRBV4-1,few,CASSSWPMNTEAFF,TGCGCCAGCAGCAGTTGGCCGATGAACACTGAAGCTTTCTTT
TRBJ2-7,TRBD2,TRBV11-2,-,CASSHSGNYEQYF,TGTGCCAGCAGCCATAGCGGGAACTACGAGCAGTACTTC
TRBJ1-1,TRBD1,TRBV7-3,-,CASSLNRGTEAFF,TGTGCCAGCAGCTTAAACAGGGGCACTGAAGCTTTCTTT
TRBJ2-7,-,TRBV1,few,CTSSQGGVGSGGYEQYF,TGCACCAGCAGCCAAGGAGGCGTTGGTAGCGGGGGTTACGAGCAGTACTTC
TRBJ2-3,TRBD1,TRBV9,-,CASSVSGTGISSTDTQYF,TGTGCCAGCAGCGTGTCCGGGACAGGGATTTCTAGCACAGATACGCAGTATTTT
TRBJ1-2,TRBD1,TRBV7-9,-,CASSLGGTAGIYGYTF,TGTGCCAGCAGCTTAGGGGGGACAGCGGGCATCTATGGCTACACCTTC
TRBJ1-2,-,TRBV2,-,CASSPGGGDYTF,TGTGCCAGCAGCCCAGGCGGGGGGGACTACACCTTC
TRBJ2-7,-,TRBV11-3,-,CASSLGGNEQYF,TGTGCCAGCAGCTTAGGAGGGAACGAGCAGTACTTC
TRBJ2-6,TRBD2,TRBV29-1,-,CSVDIGLAYSRANVLTF,TGCAGCGTTGACATCGGACTAGCATACAGTCGGGCCAACGTCCTGACTTTC
TRBJ1-5,-,TRBV6-5,-,CASSFRQDSNQPQHF,TGTGCCAGCAGTTTCCGACAGGATAGCAATCAGCCCCAGCATTTT
TRBJ1-4,TRBD1,TRBV27,-,CASSRDRGLPNEKLFF,TGTGCCAGCAGTCGGGACAGGGGGCTCCCCAATGAAAAACTGTTTTTT
TRBJ1-6,-,TRBV7-9,-,CASSQETRVDSPLHF,TGTGCCAGCAGCCAAGAAACCAGGGTGGATTCACCCCTCCACTTT
TRBJ2-7,-,TRBV5-3,few,CASSQAGQSYEQYF,TGTGCCAGCAGCCAAGCTGGACAGTCCTACGAGCAGTACTTC
TRBJ2-7,-,TRBV6-6,-,CASSAGPRYEQYF,TGTGCCAGCAGTGCGGGACCGAGATACGAGCAGTACTTC
TRBJ2-7,TRBD1,TRBV27,-,CASSLNRGSDEQYF,TGTGCCAGCAGTTTGAACAGGGGTTCGGACGAGCAGTACTTC
TRBJ1-2,TRBD1,TRBV7-9,few,CASRTGQGGYTF,TGTGCCAGCAGGACCGGACAGGGTGGCTACACCTTC
TRBJ1-1,-,TRBV2,-,CASSFSTGAEAFF,TGTGCCAGCAGCTTCTCGACGGGTGCTGAAGCTTTCTTT
TRBJ1-2,TRBD1,TRBV27,-,CASFSTGDGYTF,TGTGCCAGCTTTTCCACAGGGGATGGCTACACCTTC